The 28 T cell receptor beta chains below come from one sample, sequenced in a study of T cells in Graves' hyperthyroidism and ophthalmopathy. Amplification of TCR beta CDR3 regions used RNA as the template. The HTBI primer set served for first-round RT-PCR of the TCR CDR3. Each CDR3 protein gets one entry after TCRdb re-called the multiplex PCR reads with MiXCR. Found here are over 500,000 distinct CDR3 sequences, roughly a sixth of them singletons; the top ten hold 25% to 35%. The sample taken for sequencing was blood. These receptors were obtained from a woman in her thirties with Graves' ophthalmopathy.

This clonotype was recorded at least ten times. The chain joins TRBV5-1 to TRBJ2-7; D perhaps matches TRBD1 (5 bases). Germline-derived CDR1 and CDR2 are SGHRS and YFSETQ. The CDR3 runs 15 residues. The V end lost 4 bases, the J end lost 2 bases, and 16 bases lay between the germline ends. The CDR3 loop is CASSLMTESPYEQYF. Written as DNA, the CDR3 is TGCGCCAGCAGCCTTATGACAGAATCCCCCTACGAGCAGTACTTC.

In this sample, this clonotype turned up many times. The V gene is TRBV28, the J gene TRBJ2-1; 9 nucleotides agree with TRBD1. CDR3 length equals 16 residues. The V segment lost 5 bases and the J segment 0 bases; nucleotides outside the gene matches: 5. Germline-derived CDR1 and CDR2 are MDHEN and SYDVKM. The CDR3 nucleotides are TGTGCCAGCAGTGGGACAGGGCATGTCTCCTACAATGAGCAGTTCTTC. Translating gives CASSGTGHVSYNEQFF.

This clonotype was seen more than once but under ten times. The chain is built from TRBV9 and TRBJ2-1, with 8 positions matching TRBD2. CDR1 SGDLS and CDR2 YYNGEE come from the germline V gene. The CDR3 length is 16 residues. Trimming removed 0 bases from V and 4 bases from J; junction bases left unmatched: 6. The CDR3 DNA reads as TGTGCCAGCAGCGTAGCGGCGGGAGGACAGTACAATGAGCAGTTCTTC. This translates into CASSVAAGGQYNEQFF.

V is TRBV18 and J is TRBJ2-7; D call uncertain. Trimming removed 3 bases at V and 0 bases at J, with 9 bases between. In germline, CDR1 is KGHSH, CDR2 LQKENI. The CDR3 length is 14 residues. The CDR3 loop is CASSPSGISYEQYF. Written as DNA, the CDR3 is TGTGCCAGCTCACCGTCAGGAATCTCCTACGAGCAGTACTTC.

The chain has TRBV7-3 and TRBJ1-4; possibly TRBD1 for D (5 bases). CDR1 is SGHTA, CDR2 FQGTGA, per germline. V was pared by 2 bases and J by 5 bases, with 18 bases between. The CDR3 totals 17 residues. CDR3 in amino acids: CASSLGFGTAKNEKLFF. CDR3 sequence (DNA): TGTGCCAGCAGCTTAGGCTTCGGGACGGCCAAAAATGAAAAACTGTTTTTT.

The V gene is TRBV20-1, the J gene TRBJ2-1; 9 bases fit TRBD2. The germline V gene encodes CDR1 DFQATT and CDR2 SNEGSKA (reference sequence). The CDR3 is 14 residues long. V shed 6 bases and J 7 bases; nucleotides not matched to a gene: 10. CDR3 amino acids: CSATSGTSLNEQFF. The CDR3 nucleotides read TGCAGTGCCACATCCGGGACTAGCTTAAATGAGCAGTTCTTC.

The chain carries TRBV5-6 and TRBJ2-2; D is undetermined. CDR1 and CDR2 from the germline V gene are SGHDT and YYEEEE. Trimming removed 5 bases from V and 0 bases from J, with 8 bases in between. This CDR3 region has 14 residues. This chain's CDR3 is CASRLSPNTGELFF. In nucleotides, the CDR3 is TGTGCCAGCAGGTTAAGTCCGAACACCGGGGAGCTGTTTTTT.

This clonotype occurred many times. The chain joins TRBV11-2 to TRBJ1-2; possible D gene TRBD1, 6 bases. The CDR3 runs 12 residues. Germline V gene lookup returns CDR1 SGHAT and CDR2 FQNNGV. CDR3 in amino acids: CRVPQGLYGYTF. In DNA, the CDR3 is TGTCGCGTTCCTCAGGGGCTCTATGGCTACACCTTC.

V is TRBV19 and J is TRBJ2-2; TRBD2 might be the D (5 bases). This CDR3 contains 14 residues. From germline, CDR1 is LNHDA and CDR2 SQIVND (reference sequence). Trimming stripped 5 bases from V and 4 bases from J, with 11 bases between. The CDR3 bases are TGTGCCAGTAGTTCTACTAGGACCACCGGGGAGCTGTTTTTT. Its translation: CASSSTRTTGELFF. Based on the CDR3 plus reference TRBV19 and TRBJ2-2, the full variable domain is DGGITQSPKYLFRKEGQNVTLSCEQNLNHDAMYWYRQDPGQGLRLIYYSQIVNDFQKGDIAEGYSVSREKKESFPLTVTSAQKNPTAFYLCASSSTRTTGELFFGEGSRLTVL.

The gene calls are TRBV19 and TRBJ2-2; D not certain. This CDR3 region has 15 residues. V lost 3 bases and J lost 0, with 8 bases in between. The germline CDR1 and CDR2 sequences are LNHDA and SQIVND (reference sequence). As DNA, the CDR3 is TGTGCCAGTAGTATCGGCATAACGAACACCGGGGAGCTGTTTTTT. Its translation is CASSIGITNTGELFF.

This clonotype appeared many times. The V call is TRBV6-5, the J call TRBJ2-6; maybe TRBD1 (5 bases). Germline V lookup: CDR1 MNHEY, CDR2 SVGAGI. The CDR3 runs to 18 residues. V was pared by 0 bases and J by 2 bases, with 14 bases between. As DNA, the CDR3 is TGTGCCAGCAGTTACTCACGGATAGGGGTTCCTGGGGCCAACGTCCTGACTTTC. Its protein product is CASSYSRIGVPGANVLTF.

This clonotype was seen repeatedly, ten times or more. V usage is TRBV15 and J usage is TRBJ2-2; 9 nucleotides align to TRBD1. Germline loops: CDR1 LNHNV, CDR2 YYDKDF (reference sequence). This CDR3 is built from 19 residues. The ends lost 1 base at V and 1 base at J; junction bases unmatched: 10. The CDR3 sequence: CATSRVKVQGARNTGELFF. The CDR3 coding sequence is TGTGCCACCAGCAGAGTGAAGGTACAGGGGGCGCGGAACACCGGGGAGCTGTTTTTT.

In its sample, this clonotype was seen a few times. The chain recombines TRBV11-2 with TRBJ1-4; the D is unclear. CDR3 length equals 15 residues. V lost 5 bases and J lost 4, with 14 bases in between. CDR1 and CDR2 from the germline V gene are SGHAT and FQNNGV. CDR3 nucleotides: TGTGCCAGCAGCCAACAGAGTCTTGGTAATGAAAAACTGTTTTTT. Protein sequence: CASSQQSLGNEKLFF.

This clonotype was found a few times. The chain couples TRBV3-1 to TRBJ2-7; 9 nucleotides agree with TRBD2. Germline V lookup: CDR1 LGHDT, CDR2 YNNKEL (reference sequence). There are 14 residues in the CDR3. V lost 3 bases and J lost 7; bases outside the gene matches: 7. The DNA of the CDR3 is TGTGCCAGCAGCCAGGCTAGCGGGAAGTGGGAGCAGTACTTC. Its protein product is CASSQASGKWEQYF.

This clonotype was found many times. V is TRBV6-2 or TRBV6-3 and J is TRBJ2-7; 10 bases fit TRBD2. CDR3 size: 14 residues. V lost 4 bases and J lost 3; bases outside the gene matches: 3. CDR1 and CDR2 from the germline V gene are MNHEY and SVGEGT. This CDR3 is CASSSASGSYEQYF. CDR3 bases: TGTGCCAGCAGTTCGGCTAGCGGGAGCTACGAGCAGTACTTC.

This clonotype was seen a single time. V gene TRBV7-2 combines with J gene TRBJ2-3; 14 bases map to TRBD2. This CDR3 has 18 amino acids. CDR1 SGHTA and CDR2 FQGNSA come from the germline V gene. Trimming took 5 bases from V and 3 from J; bases not matched to a gene: 10. The CDR3 reads CASSPGGLAGVGTDTQYF. Written as DNA, the CDR3 is TGTGCCAGCAGCCCCGGGGGACTAGCGGGAGTTGGTACAGATACGCAGTATTTT.

This clonotype was counted only a few times. The rearrangement uses TRBV15 and TRBJ1-4, with a tentative D call TRBD1 (5 bases). The V end lost 1 base, the J end lost 0 bases, and 9 bases lay between the germline ends. Germline V gives CDR1 LNHNV, CDR2 YYDKDF (reference sequence). The CDR3 runs to 16 residues. Here the CDR3 reads CATSRVAGATNEKLFF. CDR3 coding DNA: TGTGCCACCAGCAGAGTCGCGGGGGCAACTAATGAAAAACTGTTTTTT.

The J gene is TRBJ2-7, the V gene TRBV9; D gene uncertain. CDR1 and CDR2 from the germline V gene are SGDLS and YYNGEE. Trimming took off 4 bases at V and 5 bases at J, with 13 bases between the two ends. The CDR3 length is 13 residues. The CDR3 DNA sequence: TGTGCCAGCAGCCACGTTGGAGCGAACGAGCAGTACTTC. It yields the protein CASSHVGANEQYF.

This clonotype showed up many times. This chain links TRBV10-1 with TRBJ2-1, with a weak D call TRBD2 (5 bases). The CDR3 has 13 amino acids. From germline, CDR1 is WNHNN and CDR2 SYGVQD (reference sequence). With 2 bases removed from V and 7 bases from J, the gap between germline ends came to 9 bases. CDR3 amino acids: CASSEGLWNEQFF. Written as DNA, the CDR3 is TGCGCCAGCAGTGAGGGACTGTGGAATGAGCAGTTCTTC.

This clonotype has only a few counts. The chain combines TRBV28 with TRBJ2-1; 8 bases match TRBD2. There are 17 residues in the CDR3. The germline V gene encodes CDR1 MDHEN and CDR2 SYDVKM. With V trimmed by 0 bases and J by 7 bases, 11 bases remained unmatched. The CDR3 nucleotides read TGTGCCAGCAGTTTATGGGCCGGGACTAGATCGAAAAATGAGCAGTTCTTC. It specifies CASSLWAGTRSKNEQFF.

CDR3 in DNA: TGTGCCAGTAGGGCGGCCCCGGGCACCGGGGAGCTGTTTTTT. Its protein product is CASRAAPGTGELFF. This chain joins TRBV19 and TRBJ2-2; D not certain. This CDR3 has 14 residues. Germline CDR1 and CDR2: LNHDA and SQIVND (reference sequence). V lost 6 bases to trimming and J lost 4 bases, with 12 bases between them.

This clonotype was detected only a few times. The chain has TRBV6-2 or TRBV6-3 and TRBJ2-6; a possible D gene is TRBD1 (5 bases). The CDR3 covers 14 residues. Germline V CDR1 and CDR2: MNHEY, SVGEGT. Trimming took 1 base from V and 9 from J, leaving 10 bases between them. Written as DNA, the CDR3 is TGTGCCAGCAGTTACTTAACAGGCTACAACGTCCTGACTTTC. This codes for CASSYLTGYNVLTF.

This clonotype has a count of ten or more. The V call is TRBV7-2, the J call TRBJ1-2; 8 positions agree with TRBD1. Germline CDR1 SGHTA, CDR2 FQGNSA. The CDR3 is 13 residues long. The J segment lost 7 bases and the V segment lost 5 bases, leaving 6 bases of the junction unmatched. Here the CDR3 DNA reads TGTGCCAGCAGCCGGACAGGGACCTCTGGCTACACCTTC. Translation gives CASSRTGTSGYTF.

This chain uses TRBV20-1 with TRBJ2-1; 8 bases agree with TRBD2. CDR3 length: 15 residues. Germline assignment: CDR1 DFQATT and CDR2 SNEGSKA (reference sequence). Losses at the gene ends were 6 bases for V and 9 bases for J; bases not matched to a gene: 16. CDR3 residues: CSADLGLAIGSEQFF. DNA for the CDR3: TGCAGTGCCGATCTCGGACTAGCCATCGGAAGTGAGCAGTTCTTC.

This clonotype was counted a few times. The chain employs TRBV7-2 and TRBJ2-7, with 11 bases that match TRBD2. The CDR3 totals 17 residues. V shed 5 bases, J shed 8 bases, and the junction held 17 bases outside the gene matches. In germline, CDR1 is SGHTA, CDR2 FQGNSA. CDR3 coding DNA: TGTGCCAGCAGCCTCCATTCTCTAGCGGGAGGCCCTCCAAAGCAGTACTTC. Its translation is CASSLHSLAGGPPKQYF.

This clonotype has ten or more counts. The V and J genes are TRBV3-1 and TRBJ2-7, with D perhaps being TRBD1 or TRBD2 (5 bases each). The germline CDR1 and CDR2 sequences are LGHDT and YNNKEL (reference sequence). The CDR3 has 13 amino acids. V was cut by 1 base and J by 7 bases, with 11 bases left in between. The CDR3 sequence is CASSQGGRFEQYF. As DNA, the CDR3 is TGTGCCAGCAGCCAAGGGGGACGTTTTGAGCAGTACTTC.

The table lists this clonotype with many counts. The chain combines TRBV5-1 with TRBJ2-1, with D unclear. Germline-derived CDR1 and CDR2 are SGHRS and YFSETQ. The ends were cut back, 0 bases at V and 3 bases at J, with 10 bases in the middle. The CDR3 is 15 residues long. CDR3 in DNA: TGCGCCAGCAGCTTGGACGGACCGAGCTACAATGAGCAGTTCTTC. It translates to CASSLDGPSYNEQFF.

This clonotype showed up many times. The chain uses TRBV2 and TRBJ2-7, with 9 bases identical to TRBD1. Germline CDR1 and CDR2: SNHLY and FYNNEI. Trimming at V came to 8 bases and at J to 3 bases, leaving 5 bases not matched to a gene. The length of the CDR3 is 13 residues. The CDR3 nucleotides are TGTGCCAGCCCAAGGACAGGGGACTACGAGCAGTACTTC. This sequence encodes CASPRTGDYEQYF.